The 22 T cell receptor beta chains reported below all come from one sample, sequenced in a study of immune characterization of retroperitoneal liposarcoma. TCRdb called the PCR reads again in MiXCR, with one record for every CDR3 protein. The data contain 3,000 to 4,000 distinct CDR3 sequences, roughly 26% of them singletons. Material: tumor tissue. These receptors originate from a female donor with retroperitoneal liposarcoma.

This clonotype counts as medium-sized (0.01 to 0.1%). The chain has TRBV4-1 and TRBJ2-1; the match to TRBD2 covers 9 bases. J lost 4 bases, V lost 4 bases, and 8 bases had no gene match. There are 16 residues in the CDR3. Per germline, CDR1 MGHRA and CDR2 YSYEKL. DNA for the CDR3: TGCGCCAGCAGCCGATTAGCGGGAGAGGGTTACAATGAGCAGTTCTTC. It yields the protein CASSRLAGEGYNEQFF.

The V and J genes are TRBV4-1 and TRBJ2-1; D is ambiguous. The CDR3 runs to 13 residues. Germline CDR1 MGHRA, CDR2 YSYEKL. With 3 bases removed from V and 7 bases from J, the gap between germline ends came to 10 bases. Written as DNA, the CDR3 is TGCGCCAGCAGCCATGGTCGGCGGAATGAGCAGTTCTTC. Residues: CASSHGRRNEQFF.

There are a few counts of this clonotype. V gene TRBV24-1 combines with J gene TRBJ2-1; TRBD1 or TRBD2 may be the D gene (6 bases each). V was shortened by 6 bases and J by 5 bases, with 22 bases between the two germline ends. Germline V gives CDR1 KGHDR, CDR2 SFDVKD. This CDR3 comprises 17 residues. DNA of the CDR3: TGTGCCACCAGTCCCGCTCGGGGGCAGCTCAGTCACAATGAGCAGTTCTTC. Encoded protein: CATSPARGQLSHNEQFF.

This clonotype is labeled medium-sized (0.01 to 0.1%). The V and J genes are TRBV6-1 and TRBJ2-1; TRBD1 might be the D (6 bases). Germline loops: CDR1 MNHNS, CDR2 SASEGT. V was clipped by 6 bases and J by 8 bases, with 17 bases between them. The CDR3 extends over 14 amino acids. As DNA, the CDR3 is TGTGCCAGCAGCCGGGCAGGGGCGCGGGATGAGCAGTTCTTC. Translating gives CASSRAGARDEQFF.

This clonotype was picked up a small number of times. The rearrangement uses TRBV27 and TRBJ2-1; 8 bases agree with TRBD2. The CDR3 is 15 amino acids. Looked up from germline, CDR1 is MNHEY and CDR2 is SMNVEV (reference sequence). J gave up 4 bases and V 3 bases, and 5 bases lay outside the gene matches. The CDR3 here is CASSFLAGGYNEQFF. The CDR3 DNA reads TGTGCCAGCAGTTTTCTCGCGGGAGGTTACAATGAGCAGTTCTTC.

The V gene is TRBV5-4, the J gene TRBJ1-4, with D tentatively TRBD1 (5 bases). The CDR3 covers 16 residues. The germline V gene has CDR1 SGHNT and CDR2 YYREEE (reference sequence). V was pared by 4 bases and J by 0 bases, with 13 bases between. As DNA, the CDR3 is TGTGCCAGCAGCCAAAAGACAGATGCAACTAATGAAAAACTGTTTTTT. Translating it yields CASSQKTDATNEKLFF.

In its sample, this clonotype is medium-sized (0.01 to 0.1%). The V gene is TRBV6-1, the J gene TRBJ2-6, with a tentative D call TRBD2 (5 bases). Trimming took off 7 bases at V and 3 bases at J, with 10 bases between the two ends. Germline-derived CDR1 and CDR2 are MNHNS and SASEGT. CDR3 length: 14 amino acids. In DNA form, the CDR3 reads TGTGCCAGCACCCGGGGTGGTGGGGCCAACGTCCTGACTTTC. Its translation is CASTRGGGANVLTF.

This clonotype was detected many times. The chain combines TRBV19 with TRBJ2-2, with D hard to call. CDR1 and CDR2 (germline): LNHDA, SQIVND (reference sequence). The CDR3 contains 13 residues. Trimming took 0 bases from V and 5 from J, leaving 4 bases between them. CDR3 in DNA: TGTGCCAGTAGTATAGAGACAACCGGGGAGCTGTTTTTT. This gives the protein CASSIETTGELFF.

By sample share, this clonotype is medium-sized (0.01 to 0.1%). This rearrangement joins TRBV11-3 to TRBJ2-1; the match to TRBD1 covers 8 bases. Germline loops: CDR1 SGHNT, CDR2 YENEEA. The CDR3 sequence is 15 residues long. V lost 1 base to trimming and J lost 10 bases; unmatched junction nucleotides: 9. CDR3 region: CASSLGFGRGHEQFF. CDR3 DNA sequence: TGTGCCAGCAGCTTAGGATTCGGCAGGGGGCACGAGCAGTTCTTC. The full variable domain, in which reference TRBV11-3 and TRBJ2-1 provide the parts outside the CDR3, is EAGVVQSPRYKIIEKKQPVAFWCNPISGHNTLYWYLQNLGQGPELLIRYENEEAVDDSQLPKDRFSAERLKGVDSTLKIQPAELGDSAVYLCASSLGFGRGHEQFFGPGTRLTVL.

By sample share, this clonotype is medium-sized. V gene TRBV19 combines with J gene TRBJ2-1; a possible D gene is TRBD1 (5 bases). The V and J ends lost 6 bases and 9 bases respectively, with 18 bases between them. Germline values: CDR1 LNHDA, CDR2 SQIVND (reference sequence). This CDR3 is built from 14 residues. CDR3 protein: CASSVQVSNSEQFF. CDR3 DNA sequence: TGTGCCAGTAGCGTACAGGTGTCCAATAGTGAGCAGTTCTTC.

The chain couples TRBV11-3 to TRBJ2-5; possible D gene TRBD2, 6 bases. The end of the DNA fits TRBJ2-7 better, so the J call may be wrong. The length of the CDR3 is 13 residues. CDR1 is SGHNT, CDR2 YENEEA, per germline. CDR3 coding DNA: TGTGCCAGCAGCTCCGGGACTCCCTACGAGCAGTACTTC. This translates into CASSSGTPYEQYF.

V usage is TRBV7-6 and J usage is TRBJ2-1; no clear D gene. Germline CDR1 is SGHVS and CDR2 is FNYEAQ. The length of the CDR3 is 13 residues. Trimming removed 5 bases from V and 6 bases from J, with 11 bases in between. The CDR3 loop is CASSQSRPNEQFF. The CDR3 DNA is TGTGCCAGCAGCCAGTCCCGCCCCAATGAGCAGTTCTTC.

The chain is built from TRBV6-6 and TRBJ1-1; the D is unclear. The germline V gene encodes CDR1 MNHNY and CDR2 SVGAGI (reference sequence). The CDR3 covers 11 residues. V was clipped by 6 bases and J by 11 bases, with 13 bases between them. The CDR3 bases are TGTGCCAGCAGACGCCCATTCGAGGCTTTCTTT. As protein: CASRRPFEAFF.

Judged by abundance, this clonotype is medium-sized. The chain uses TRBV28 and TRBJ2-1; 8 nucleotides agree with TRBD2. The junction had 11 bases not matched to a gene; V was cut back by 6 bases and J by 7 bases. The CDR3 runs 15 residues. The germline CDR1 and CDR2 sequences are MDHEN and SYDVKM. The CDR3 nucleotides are TGTGCCAGCAGCTTCCCCAGCGGGAGTGGGAATGAGCAGTTCTTC. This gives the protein CASSFPSGSGNEQFF.

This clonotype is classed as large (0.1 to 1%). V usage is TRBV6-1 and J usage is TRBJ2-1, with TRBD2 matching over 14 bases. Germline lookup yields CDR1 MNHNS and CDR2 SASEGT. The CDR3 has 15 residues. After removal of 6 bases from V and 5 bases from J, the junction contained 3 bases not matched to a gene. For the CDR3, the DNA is TGTGCCAGCAGACTGGGACTAGCGGGAGACAATGAGCAGTTCTTC. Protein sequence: CASRLGLAGDNEQFF.

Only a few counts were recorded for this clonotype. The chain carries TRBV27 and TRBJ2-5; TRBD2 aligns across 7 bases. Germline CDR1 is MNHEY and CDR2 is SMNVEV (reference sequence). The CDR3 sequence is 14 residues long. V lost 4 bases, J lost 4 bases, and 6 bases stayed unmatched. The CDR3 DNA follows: TGTGCCAGCAGTTCCCAGGGAGGGCCAGAGACCCAGTACTTC. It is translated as CASSSQGGPETQYF.

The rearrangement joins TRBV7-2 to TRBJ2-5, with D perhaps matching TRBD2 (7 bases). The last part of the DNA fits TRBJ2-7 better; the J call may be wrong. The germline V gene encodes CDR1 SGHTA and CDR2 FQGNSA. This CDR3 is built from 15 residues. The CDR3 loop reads CASSLQSGGLYEQYF. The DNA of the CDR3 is TGTGCCAGCAGCTTACAATCCGGGGGGCTTTACGAGCAGTACTTC.

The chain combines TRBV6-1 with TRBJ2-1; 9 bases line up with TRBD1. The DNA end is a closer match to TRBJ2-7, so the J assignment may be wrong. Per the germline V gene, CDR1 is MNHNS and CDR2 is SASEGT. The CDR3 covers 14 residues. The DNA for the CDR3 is TGTGCCAGCAGGGAACCGGGACAGGGAGTCGAGCAGTACTTC. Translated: CASREPGQGVEQYF.

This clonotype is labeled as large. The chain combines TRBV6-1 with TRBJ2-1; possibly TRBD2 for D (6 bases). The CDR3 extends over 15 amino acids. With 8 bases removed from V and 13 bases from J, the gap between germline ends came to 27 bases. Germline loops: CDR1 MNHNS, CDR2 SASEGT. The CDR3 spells CASDDSGEPEETQFF. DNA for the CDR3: TGTGCCAGCGACGATAGCGGAGAACCCGAAGAGACCCAGTTCTTC.

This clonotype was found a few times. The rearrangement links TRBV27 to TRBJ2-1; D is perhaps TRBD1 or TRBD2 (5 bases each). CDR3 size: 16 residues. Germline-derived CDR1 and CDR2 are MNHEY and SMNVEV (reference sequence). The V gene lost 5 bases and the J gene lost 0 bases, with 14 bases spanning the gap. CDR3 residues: CASSIPGRGSYNEQFF. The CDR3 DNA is TGTGCCAGCAGTATCCCGGGACGGGGCTCCTACAATGAGCAGTTCTTC.

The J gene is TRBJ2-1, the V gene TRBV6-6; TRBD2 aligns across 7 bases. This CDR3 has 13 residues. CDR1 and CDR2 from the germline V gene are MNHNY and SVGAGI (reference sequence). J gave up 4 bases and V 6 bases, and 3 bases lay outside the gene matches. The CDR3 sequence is CASRTSPYNEQFF. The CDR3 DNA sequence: TGTGCCAGCAGGACTAGCCCGTACAATGAGCAGTTCTTC.

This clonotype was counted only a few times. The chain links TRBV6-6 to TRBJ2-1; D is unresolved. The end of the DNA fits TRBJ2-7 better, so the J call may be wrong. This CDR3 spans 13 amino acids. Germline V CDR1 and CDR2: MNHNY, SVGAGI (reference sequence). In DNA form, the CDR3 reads TGTGCCAGCAGTTACTCGGGGTCAGACGAGCAGTACTTC. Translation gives CASSYSGSDEQYF.